This entry describes one T cell receptor beta chain. Its matching antigen is unknown. A much larger clone differs from this one at a single base, so this may be a read error. The data belong to a study of blood T cells in healthy people across ages. The CDR3 sequence is 14 residues long. The germline V gene encodes CDR1 SGHRS and CDR2 YFSETQ. V was cut by 3 bases and J by 4 bases, with 12 bases left in between. The study, taken as a whole, reports: There was a strong correlation between TCR beta diversity and naive T cell percentage. Older age coincided with a roughly linear decline in TCR beta diversity per million T cells.

PCR was performed a second time for about 6 to 11 cycles using a sample-barcoded 5' primer and a J-beta primer mix. TCRdb independently ran MiXCR on the 5' RACE reads; one entry per CDR3 protein. Among 650,000 or so distinct CDR3 sequences listed, approximately 52% were seen once. Every sample yielded at least 6.5 million isolated PBMCs. The chain joins TRBV5-1 to TRBJ2-3; D might be TRBD1 (5 bases). The receptor was derived from a woman over 75 in good health. The sample was blood. CDR3 sequence reads: CASSSDMDADTQYF. The CDR3 DNA is TGCGCCAGCAGCTCGGACATGGACGCAGATACGCAGTATTTT. The full variable domain, in which reference TRBV5-1 and TRBJ2-3 provide the parts outside the CDR3, is KAGVTQTPRYLIKTRGQQVTLSCSPISGHRSVSWYQQTPGQGLQFLFEYFSETQRNKGNFPGRFSGRQFSNSRSEMNVSTLELGDSALYLCASSSDMDADTQYFGPGTRLTVL.